This T cell receptor beta chain was identified in a study of cytomegalovirus exposure and HLA in healthy donors. With 60 Vbeta and 13 Jbeta primers, the PCR was carried out. Assay used: immunoSEQ multiplex PCR; TCRdb lists only in-frame clones, some missing. Counted here are approximately 150,000 clones, roughly 80% occurring once; the ten biggest clones make up approximately 1.5%. This clone has a handful of counts. The source material was PBMCs. The clonotype originates from a female donor in good health and CMV-seronegative.

The CDR3 region is CASSYSGGLSGNTIYF. The CDR3 DNA is TGTGCCAGCAGTTACTCCGGGGGGCTCTCTGGAAACACCATATATTTT. V is TRBV6-5 and J is TRBJ1-3, with TRBD1 as a possible D gene (6 bases). This CDR3 has 16 residues. Trimming left V 0 bases short and J 0 bases short, with 9 bases between. Germline CDR1 is MNHEY and CDR2 is SVGAGI.